This T cell receptor beta chain originates from a study of cytomegalovirus exposure and HLA in healthy donors. Study-wide results and limits: Per a prior analysis, the majority of TCR beta V segments were productive roughly 90% or roughly 30% of the time. The study labeled more than 150 TCR beta chains cytomegalovirus-associated. Only CMV serostatus was available as immune exposure information.

A multiplex PCR was run with 60 Vbeta primers and 13 Jbeta primers. Produced via immunoSEQ multiplex PCR; TCRdb's table is partial and in-frame only. The sample consists of approximately 73,000 clones, approximately 57% of them appearing once. The CDR3 consists of 18 residues. Trimming took off 5 bases at V and 4 bases at J, with 21 bases between the two ends. Germline assignment: CDR1 SGHNT and CDR2 YENEEA. To note about this clone: The antigen is not known.

Sequenced input: PBMCs. The rearrangement uses TRBV11-3 and TRBJ2-6; tentative D call: TRBD1 (6 bases). The clonotype originates from a man between 25 and 39 years old in good health and CMV-seropositive. The CDR3 reads CASSPQGFEVAGANVLTF. In DNA form, the CDR3 reads TGTGCCAGCAGCCCCCAGGGGTTTGAGGTAGCCGGGGCCAACGTCCTGACTTTC. Together with reference TRBV11-3 and TRBJ2-6, the CDR3 gives the full variable domain: EAGVVQSPRYKIIEKKQPVAFWCNPISGHNTLYWYLQNLGQGPELLIRYENEEAVDDSQLPKDRFSAERLKGVDSTLKIQPAELGDSAVYLCASSPQGFEVAGANVLTFGAGSRLTVL.